The clone carrying this TCR beta chain was detected once. This CDR3 contains 13 residues. Trimming stripped 2 bases from V and 9 bases from J, with 11 bases between. The source of the sample is a study of CD8 T cells in Susac syndrome. Definite or probable Susac syndrome was diagnosed using recently defined diagnostic criteria. The authors negatively isolated CD8+ and CD4+ T cells and FACS-enriched TEMRA cells. When the RNA was reverse transcribed, random hexamers were used with an input of 0.5 to 1 ug. Across 54 Vbeta and 13 Jbeta, TCR beta CDR3 was amplified with immunoSEQ multiplex PCR. Each CDR3 protein gets one entry after TCRdb re-called the immunoSEQ multiplex PCR reads with MiXCR. Of roughly 110,000 distinct CDR3 sequences listed, roughly 94% are singletons.

The chain has TRBV12-3 or TRBV12-4 and TRBJ1-5; tentative D call: TRBD1 (5 bases). The origin of this receptor is a human donor with Susac syndrome. The specimen sequenced was CD8+ T cells from PBMCs. This chain's CDR3 is CASSLSPTGPQHF. Written as DNA, the CDR3 is TGTGCCAGCAGTTTATCGCCCACAGGGCCCCAGCATTTT.